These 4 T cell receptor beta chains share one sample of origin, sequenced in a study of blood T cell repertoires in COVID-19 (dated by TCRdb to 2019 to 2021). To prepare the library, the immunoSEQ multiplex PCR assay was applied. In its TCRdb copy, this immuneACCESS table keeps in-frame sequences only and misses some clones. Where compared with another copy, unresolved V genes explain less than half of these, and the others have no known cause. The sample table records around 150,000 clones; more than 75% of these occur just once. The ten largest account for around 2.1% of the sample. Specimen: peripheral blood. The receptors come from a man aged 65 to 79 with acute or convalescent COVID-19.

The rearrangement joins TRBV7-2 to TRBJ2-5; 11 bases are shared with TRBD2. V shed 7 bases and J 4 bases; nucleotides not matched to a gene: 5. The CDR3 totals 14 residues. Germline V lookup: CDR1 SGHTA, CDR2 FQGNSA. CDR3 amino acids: CASTKGLAGETQYF. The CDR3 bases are TGTGCCAGCACTAAAGGACTAGCGGGAGAGACCCAGTACTTC.

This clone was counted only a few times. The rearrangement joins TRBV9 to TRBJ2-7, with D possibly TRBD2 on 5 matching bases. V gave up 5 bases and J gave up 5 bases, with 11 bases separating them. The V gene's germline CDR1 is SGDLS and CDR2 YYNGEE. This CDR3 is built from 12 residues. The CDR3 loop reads CASSLSGDEQYF. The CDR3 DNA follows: TGTGCCAGCAGTCTCTCCGGGGACGAGCAGTACTTC. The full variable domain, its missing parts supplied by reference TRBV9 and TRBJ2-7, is DSGVTQTPKHLITATGQRVTLRCSPRSGDLSVYWYQQSLDQGLQFLIQYYNGEERAKGNILERFSAQQFPDLHSELNLSSLELGDSALYFCASSLSGDEQYFGPGTRLTVT.

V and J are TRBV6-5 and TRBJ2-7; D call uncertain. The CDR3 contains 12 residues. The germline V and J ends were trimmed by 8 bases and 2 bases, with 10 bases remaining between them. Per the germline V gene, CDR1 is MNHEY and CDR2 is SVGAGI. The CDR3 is CASGPLPYEQYF. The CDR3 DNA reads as TGTGCCAGCGGGCCGTTACCCTACGAGCAGTACTTC.

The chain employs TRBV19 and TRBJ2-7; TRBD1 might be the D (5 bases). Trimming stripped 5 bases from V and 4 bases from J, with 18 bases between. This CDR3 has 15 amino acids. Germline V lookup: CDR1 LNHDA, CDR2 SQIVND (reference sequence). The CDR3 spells CASSPRLSGKYEQYF. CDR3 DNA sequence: TGTGCCAGTAGTCCCCGTCTCTCAGGGAAGTACGAGCAGTACTTC.